These T cell receptor beta chains were read from a single sample in a study of cytomegalovirus exposure and HLA in healthy donors. TCRdb's table, derived via immunoSEQ multiplex PCR, lists solely in-frame clones and lacks some. The sample has 100,000 to 150,000 clones; approximately 69% are singletons. The sequenced sample consisted of PBMCs. The receptors derive from a woman between 50 and 59 years old in good health and CMV-seropositive. CDR3s include the opening cysteine and the closing phenylalanine or tryptophan. Each record gives: J gene, clone size, V gene, D gene, CDR3 DNA, CDR3 protein. A D gene is named only where the DNA matches it firmly. Only part of the rows carry a size: once, few, many, or a class if the clone is expanded.

>TRBJ1-1|NA|TRBV5-1|TRBD1
TGCGCCAGCAGCAGGGACAGGGGGGGAATGGAAGCTTTCTTT
CASSRDRGGMEAFF
>TRBJ2-2|NA|TRBV7-7|TRBD2
TGTGCCAGCAGCTTAGCTAGCGGGGGGACCGGGGAGCTGTTTTTT
CASSLASGGTGELFF
>TRBJ1-4|few|TRBV5-6|TRBD1
TGTGCCAGCAGCAGGAACAGGGGATTGGGAGAAAAACTGTTTTTT
CASSRNRGLGEKLFF
>TRBJ1-1|few|TRBV11-2|TRBD1
TGTGCCAGCAGCCTACAGGGGGTTGTTTACACTGAAGCTTTCTTT
CASSLQGVVYTEAFF
>TRBJ1-1|NA|TRBV7-6|NA
TGTGCCAGCAGCTTAATGGGGGGGAACACTGAAGCTTTCTTT
CASSLMGGNTEAFF
>TRBJ2-1|few|TRBV10-3|NA
TGTGCCATCAGGGCAAAGCAGGGAAATGAGCAGTTCTTC
CAIRAKQGNEQFF
>TRBJ2-7|NA|TRBV29-1|NA
TGCAGCGTTGAAGGACAGGCCCCTGGCGAGCAGTACTTC
CSVEGQAPGEQYF
>TRBJ2-7|NA|TRBV4-3|TRBD1
TGCGCCAGCAGCCAAGATCTGGGGACAGGCAACTACGAGCAGTACTTC
CASSQDLGTGNYEQYF
>TRBJ1-1|NA|TRBV15|NA
TGTGCCACCAGCACTTATTCGAACACTGAAGCTTTCTTT
CATSTYSNTEAFF
>TRBJ1-1|NA|TRBV19|NA
TGTGCCAGTAGTCAGGGGATATTGAACACTGAAGCTTTCTTT
CASSQGILNTEAFF
>TRBJ1-1|NA|TRBV7-2|NA
TGTGCCAGCAGCTTCCAGGGCATGGGTAACACTGAAGCTTTCTTT
CASSFQGMGNTEAFF
>TRBJ2-1|NA|TRBV10-3|TRBD1
TGTGCCATCAGTGAGTCTAACAGGGGTTACAATGAGCAGTTCTTC
CAISESNRGYNEQFF
>TRBJ1-4|NA|TRBV4-1|TRBD1
TGCGCCAGCAGCCAAGTATGGATCCGGGACAGGAGAGATGAAAAACTGTTTTTT
CASSQVWIRDRRDEKLFF
>TRBJ1-1|NA|TRBV19|NA
TGTGCCAGTAATCCCCGAGAGAACACTGAAGCTTTCTTT
CASNPRENTEAFF
>TRBJ2-3|few|TRBV7-2|TRBD1
TGTGCCAGCAGGGGACCGGGACAGGACACAGATACGCAGTATTTT
CASRGPGQDTDTQYF
>TRBJ2-3|NA|TRBV4-2|TRBD2
TGTGCCAGCAGCTTGACTAGCGGGAGTGCAGATACGCAGTATTTT
CASSLTSGSADTQYF
>TRBJ2-7|NA|TRBV6-5|TRBD2
TGTGCCAGCAGCCTAGCGGGAGGGATTGGCGAGCAGTACTTC
CASSLAGGIGEQYF
>TRBJ1-2|NA|TRBV10-3|NA
TGTGCCATCAGTGAGTCTCAGACAGCTAACTATGGCTACACCTTC
CAISESQTANYGYTF
>TRBJ1-1|NA|TRBV10-3|TRBD1
TGTGCCATCAGTGGGGACAGGGGGAACACTGAAGCTTTCTTT
CAISGDRGNTEAFF
>TRBJ1-2|NA|TRBV28|NA
TGTGCCAGCAGTCCAACAGAAACAGGGTCTGGTGGCTACACCTTC
CASSPTETGSGGYTF
>TRBJ1-4|NA|TRBV27|NA
TGTGCCAGCAGTTTTTCGGGTGCTAATGAAAAACTGTTTTTT
CASSFSGANEKLFF
>TRBJ2-1|NA|TRBV7-2|NA
TGTGCCAGCAGCTTAGCGGACTTCTCCTACAATGAGCAGTTCTTC
CASSLADFSYNEQFF
>TRBJ1-2|NA|TRBV18|NA
TGTGCCAGCTCACCCGACACAGGGAGTAACTATGGCTACACCTTC
CASSPDTGSNYGYTF
>TRBJ1-6|NA|TRBV11-2|TRBD1
TGTGCCAGCAGACGGACAGGGGGCTACAATTCACCCCTCCACTTT
CASRRTGGYNSPLHF
>TRBJ1-2|few|TRBV6-4|TRBD1
TGTGCCAGCAGTGACTTGGACAGGGCAGGGGGCTACACCTTC
CASSDLDRAGGYTF
>TRBJ2-5|few|TRBV27|TRBD1
TGTGCCAGCAGGAGGGACAGGGGGGCACCAGCGGAGACCCAGTACTTC
CASRRDRGAPAETQYF
>TRBJ1-1|few|TRBV6-6|NA
TGTGCCAGCAGTTCCCCCCAGGGTCACACTGAAGCTTTCTTT
CASSSPQGHTEAFF
>TRBJ1-2|NA|TRBV28|NA
TGTGCCAGCAGTGCAAACCCTATTAATGGCTACACCTTC
CASSANPINGYTF
>TRBJ2-2|NA|TRBV13|NA
TGTGCCAGCAGCAACTCGAACACCGGGGAGCTGTTTTTT
CASSNSNTGELFF
>TRBJ2-5|NA|TRBV28|NA
TGTGCCAGCAGTTTCTCAACAGGGGGCGGGGGGCAAGAGACCCAGTACTTC
CASSFSTGGGGQETQYF
>TRBJ1-1|NA|TRBV6-5|TRBD1
TGTGCCAGCAGTAAGACAGGGTTTGCTGAAGCTTTCTTT
CASSKTGFAEAFF
>TRBJ1-1|NA|TRBV7-9|NA
TGTGCCAGCAGCTTAATCCTACCTGAAGCTTTCTTT
CASSLILPEAFF
>TRBJ1-1|NA|TRBV5-1|NA
TGCGCCAGCAGCCCCGGGGGGGGCATAGTGGGCACTGAAGCTTTCTTT
CASSPGGGIVGTEAFF
>TRBJ1-5|few|TRBV19|TRBD1
TGTGCCAGTAGTAGGGACAGGGAGGCTAGCAATCAGCCCCAGCATTTT
CASSRDREASNQPQHF
>TRBJ2-1|NA|TRBV7-2|TRBD2
TGTGCCAGCAGCTTAGCAATCCCGGGACTAGCGGGGGGGCGGGAGCAGTTCTTC
CASSLAIPGLAGGREQFF
>TRBJ1-4|NA|TRBV6-5|NA
TGTGCCAGCAGTTACTCACAGGCGAGTGAAAAACTGTTTTTT
CASSYSQASEKLFF
>TRBJ2-7|NA|TRBV2|NA
TGTGCCAGCTCCTTTTCTTCCTACGAGCAGTACTTC
CASSFSSYEQYF
>TRBJ1-2|NA|TRBV6-7|TRBD1
TGTGCCAGCAGCCCCGGAAGACAGGGTCGAGTGTATGGCTACACCTTC
CASSPGRQGRVYGYTF
>TRBJ1-1|NA|TRBV23-1|NA
TGCGCCAGCAGTCAACGGGGAGGGCTGGGGACTGAAGCTTTCTTT
CASSQRGGLGTEAFF
>TRBJ1-3|NA|TRBV2|NA
TGTGCCAGCAGCACAGATTCTGGAAACACCATATATTTT
CASSTDSGNTIYF